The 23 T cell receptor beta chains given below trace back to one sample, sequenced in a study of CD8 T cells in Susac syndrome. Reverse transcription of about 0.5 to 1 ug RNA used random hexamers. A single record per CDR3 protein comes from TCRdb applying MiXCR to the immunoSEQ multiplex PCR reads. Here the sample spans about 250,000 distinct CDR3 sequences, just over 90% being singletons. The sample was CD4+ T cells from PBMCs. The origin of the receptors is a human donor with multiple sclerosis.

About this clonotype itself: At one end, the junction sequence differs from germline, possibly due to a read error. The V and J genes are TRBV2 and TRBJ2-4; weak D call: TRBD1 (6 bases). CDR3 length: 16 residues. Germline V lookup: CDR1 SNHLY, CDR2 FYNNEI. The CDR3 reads CASREGGRRMKDIQYF. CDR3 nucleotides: TGTGCCAGCAGGGAAGGGGGACGTCGGATGAAGGACATTCAGTACTTC. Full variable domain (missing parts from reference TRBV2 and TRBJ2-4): EPEVTQTPSHQVTQMGQEVILRCVPISNHLYFYWYRQILGQKVEFLVSFYNNEISEKSEIFDDQFSVERPDGSNFTLKIRSTKLEDSAMYFCASREGGRRMKDIQYFGAGTRLSVL.

CDR3 residues: CASSLVYRKNTEAFF. The CDR3 DNA is TGTGCCAGCAGCTTAGTGTACAGAAAGAACACTGAAGCTTTCTTT. This chain joins TRBV7-9 and TRBJ1-1, with D uncertain. This CDR3 has 15 residues. CDR1 and CDR2 (germline): SEHNR, FQNEAQ (reference sequence). Trimming removed 1 base at V and 1 base at J, with 10 bases between.

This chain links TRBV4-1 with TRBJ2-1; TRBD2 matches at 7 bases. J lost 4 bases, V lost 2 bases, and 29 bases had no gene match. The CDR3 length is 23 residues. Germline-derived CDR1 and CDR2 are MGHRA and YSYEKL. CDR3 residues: CASSQLIIRSRASGLLLYNEQFF. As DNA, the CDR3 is TGCGCCAGCAGCCAACTTATCATTAGGAGTAGGGCTAGCGGACTCCTATTATACAATGAGCAGTTCTTC.

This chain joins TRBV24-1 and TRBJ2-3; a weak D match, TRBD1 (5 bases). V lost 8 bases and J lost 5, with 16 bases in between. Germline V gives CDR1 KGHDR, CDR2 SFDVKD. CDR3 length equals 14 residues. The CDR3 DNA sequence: TGTGCCACCACTGACAGCGATCAACTAGATACGCAGTATTTT. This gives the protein CATTDSDQLDTQYF.

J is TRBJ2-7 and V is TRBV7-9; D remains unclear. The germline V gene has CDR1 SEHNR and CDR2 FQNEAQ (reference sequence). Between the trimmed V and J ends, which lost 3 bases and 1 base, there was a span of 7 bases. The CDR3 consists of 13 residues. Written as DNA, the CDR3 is TGTGCCAGCAGCTTCTACGGGTCCTACGAGCAGTACGTC. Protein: CASSFYGSYEQYV.

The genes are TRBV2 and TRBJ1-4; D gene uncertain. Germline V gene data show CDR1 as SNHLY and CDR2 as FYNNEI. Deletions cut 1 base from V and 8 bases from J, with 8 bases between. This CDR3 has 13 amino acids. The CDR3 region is CASSEDPREKLFF. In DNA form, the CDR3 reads TGTGCCAGCAGTGAAGATCCGAGGGAAAAACTGTTTTTT. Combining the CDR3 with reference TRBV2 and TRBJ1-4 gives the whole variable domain EPEVTQTPSHQVTQMGQEVILRCVPISNHLYFYWYRQILGQKVEFLVSFYNNEISEKSEIFDDQFSVERPDGSNFTLKIRSTKLEDSAMYFCASSEDPREKLFFGSGTQLSVL.

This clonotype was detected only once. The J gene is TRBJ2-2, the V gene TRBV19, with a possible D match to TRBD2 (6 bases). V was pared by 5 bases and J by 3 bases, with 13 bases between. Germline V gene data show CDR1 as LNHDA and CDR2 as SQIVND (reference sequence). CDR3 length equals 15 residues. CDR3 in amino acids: CASSLGGLDTGELFF. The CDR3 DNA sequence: TGTGCCAGTAGTCTGGGAGGCCTCGACACCGGGGAGCTGTTTTTT.

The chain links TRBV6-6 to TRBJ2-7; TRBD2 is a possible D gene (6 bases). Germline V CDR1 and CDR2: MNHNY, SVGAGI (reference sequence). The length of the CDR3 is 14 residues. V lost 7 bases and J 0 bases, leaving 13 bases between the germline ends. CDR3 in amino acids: CASTPRGSSYEQYV. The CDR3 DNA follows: TGTGCCAGCACCCCTCGGGGGAGCTCCTACGAGCAGTACGTC.

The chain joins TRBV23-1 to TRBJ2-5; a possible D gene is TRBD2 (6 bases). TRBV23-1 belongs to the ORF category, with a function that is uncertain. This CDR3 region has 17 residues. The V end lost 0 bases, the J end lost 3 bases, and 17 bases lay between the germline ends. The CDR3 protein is CASSQSEGVEQKETQYF. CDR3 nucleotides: TGCGCCAGCAGTCAATCGGAGGGCGTGGAACAGAAAGAGACCCAGTACTTC.

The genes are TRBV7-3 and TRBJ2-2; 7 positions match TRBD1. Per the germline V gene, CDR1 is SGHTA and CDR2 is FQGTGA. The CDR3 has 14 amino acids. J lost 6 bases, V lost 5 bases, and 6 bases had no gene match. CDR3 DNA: TGTGCCAGCAGCAGAACGGGACAGTCCGGGGAGCTGTTTTTT. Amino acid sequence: CASSRTGQSGELFF.

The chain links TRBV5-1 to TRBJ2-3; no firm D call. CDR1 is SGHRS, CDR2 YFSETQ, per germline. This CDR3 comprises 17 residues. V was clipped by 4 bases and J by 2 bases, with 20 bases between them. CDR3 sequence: CASSPGRRASYTDTQYF. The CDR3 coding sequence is TGCGCCAGCAGCCCGGGTCGTCGGGCCTCCTACACAGATACGCAGTATTTT.

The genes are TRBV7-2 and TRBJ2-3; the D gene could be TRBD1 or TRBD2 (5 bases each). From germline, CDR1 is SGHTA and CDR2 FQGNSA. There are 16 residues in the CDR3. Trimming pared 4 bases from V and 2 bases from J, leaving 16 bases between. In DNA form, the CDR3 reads TGTGCCAGCAGCTGGGGACGGATACTCACCACAGATACGCAGTATTTT. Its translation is CASSWGRILTTDTQYF.

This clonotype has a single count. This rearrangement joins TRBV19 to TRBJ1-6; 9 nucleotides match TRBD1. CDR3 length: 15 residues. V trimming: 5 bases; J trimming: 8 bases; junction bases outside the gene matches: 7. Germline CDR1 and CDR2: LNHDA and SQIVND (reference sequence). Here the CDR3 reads CASSPPGQGDSPLHF. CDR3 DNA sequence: TGTGCCAGTAGTCCCCCGGGACAGGGTGATTCACCCCTCCACTTT.

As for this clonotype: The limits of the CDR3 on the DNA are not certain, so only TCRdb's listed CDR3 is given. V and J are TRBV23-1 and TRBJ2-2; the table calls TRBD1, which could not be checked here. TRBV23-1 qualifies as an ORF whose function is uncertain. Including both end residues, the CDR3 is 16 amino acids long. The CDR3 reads CASEGGAVEHRGAVFF.

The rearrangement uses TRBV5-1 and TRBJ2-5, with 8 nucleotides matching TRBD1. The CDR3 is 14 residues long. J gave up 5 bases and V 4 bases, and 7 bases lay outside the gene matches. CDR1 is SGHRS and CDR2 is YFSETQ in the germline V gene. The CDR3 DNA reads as TGCGCCAGCAGCCTCGCAGGGGGCCACGAGACCCAGTACTTC. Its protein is CASSLAGGHETQYF.

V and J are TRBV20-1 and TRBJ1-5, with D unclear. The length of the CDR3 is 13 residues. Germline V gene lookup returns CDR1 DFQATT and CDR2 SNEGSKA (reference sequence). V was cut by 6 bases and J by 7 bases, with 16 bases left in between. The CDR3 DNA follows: TGCAGTGCCCGGAAAGGGAGCGGACAGCCCCAGCATTTT. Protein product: CSARKGSGQPQHF.

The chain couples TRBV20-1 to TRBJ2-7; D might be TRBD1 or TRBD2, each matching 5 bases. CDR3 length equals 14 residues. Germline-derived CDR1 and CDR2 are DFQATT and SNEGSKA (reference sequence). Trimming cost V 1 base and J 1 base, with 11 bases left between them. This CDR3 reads CSARAGTSSYEQYF. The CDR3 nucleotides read TGCAGTGCTAGAGCTGGGACCTCATCCTACGAGCAGTACTTC.

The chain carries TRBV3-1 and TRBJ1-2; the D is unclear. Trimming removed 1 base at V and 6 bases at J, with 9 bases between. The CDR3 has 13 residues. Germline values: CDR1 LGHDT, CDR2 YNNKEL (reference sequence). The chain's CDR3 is CASSQGLSDGYTF. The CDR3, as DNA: TGTGCCAGCAGCCAAGGGCTTAGCGATGGCTACACCTTC.

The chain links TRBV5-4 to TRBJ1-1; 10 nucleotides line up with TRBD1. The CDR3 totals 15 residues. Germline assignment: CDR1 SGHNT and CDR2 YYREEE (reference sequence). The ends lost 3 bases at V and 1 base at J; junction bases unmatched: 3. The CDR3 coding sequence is TGTGCCAGCAGCTGGGACAGGGGCCGGAACACTGAAGCTTTCTTT. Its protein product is CASSWDRGRNTEAFF. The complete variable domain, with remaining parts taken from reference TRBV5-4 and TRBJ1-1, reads ETGVTQSPTHLIKTRGQQVTLRCSSQSGHNTVSWYQQALGQGPQFIFQYYREEENGRGNFPPRFSGLQFPNYSSELNVNALELDDSALYLCASSWDRGRNTEAFFGQGTRLTVV.

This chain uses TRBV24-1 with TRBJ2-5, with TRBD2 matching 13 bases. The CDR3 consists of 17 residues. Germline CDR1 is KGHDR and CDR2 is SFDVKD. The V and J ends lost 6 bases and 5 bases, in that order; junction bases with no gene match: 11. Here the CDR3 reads CATSMLGLAGEQETQYF. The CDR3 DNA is TGTGCCACCAGTATGCTCGGACTAGCGGGAGAACAGGAGACCCAGTACTTC.

CDR3 nucleotide sequence: TGCAGCGCCGGCCCTTTCTCCACCGGGGAGCTGTTTTTT. Translation: CSAGPFSTGELFF. This chain uses TRBV29-1 with TRBJ2-2; no clear D gene. In germline, CDR1 is SQVTM, CDR2 ANQGSEA. Trimming removed 7 bases from V and 4 bases from J, with 13 bases in between. The CDR3 has 13 amino acids.

CDR3 residues: CASRPGGDSYEQYF. The DNA for the CDR3 is TGTGCCAGCAGACCGGGGGGGGACAGCTACGAGCAGTACTTC. This rearrangement joins TRBV6-6 to TRBJ2-7; D perhaps matches TRBD2 (8 bases). The CDR3 is 14 amino acids. The germline V and J ends were trimmed by 6 bases and 3 bases, with 15 bases remaining between them. The V gene's germline CDR1 is MNHNY and CDR2 SVGAGI (reference sequence).

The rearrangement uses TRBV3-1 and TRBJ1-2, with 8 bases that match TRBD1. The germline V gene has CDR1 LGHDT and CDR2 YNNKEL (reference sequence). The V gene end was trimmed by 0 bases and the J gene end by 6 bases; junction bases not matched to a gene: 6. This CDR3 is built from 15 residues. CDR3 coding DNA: TGTGCCAGCAGCCAAGACCCGGGACAGGACAATGGCTACACCTTC. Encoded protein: CASSQDPGQDNGYTF.